This TCR beta chain was identified in a study of regulatory and conventional T cells in RAG deficiency. Assay used: immunoSEQ multiplex PCR; TCRdb lists only in-frame clones, some missing. The table records around 30,000 clones, roughly 95% of them present only once. Germline V gene sequence: CDR1 SGDLS, CDR2 YYNGEE. V lost 0 bases to trimming and J lost 2 bases, with 5 bases between them. The CDR3 has 13 amino acids. Genomic DNA came from blood conventional CD4+ T cells gated CD25-low CD127-high. This sample also belongs to another study, concerning regulatory T cells. From that study: The primer mix had 52 TRBV and 13 TRBJ primers.

The origin of this receptor is a human donor in good health. The chain has TRBV9 and TRBJ1-1, with D hard to call. Sequencing was carried out using CD25- CD4+ T cells sorted from blood. This chain's CDR3 is CASSVGPNTEAFF. DNA for the CDR3: TGTGCCAGCAGCGTAGGGCCCAACACTGAAGCTTTCTTT.